Below, 15 T cell receptor beta chains from the same sample are listed, as sequenced in a study of blood T cell repertoires in COVID-19. This table comes from immunoSEQ multiplex PCR, and its TCRdb copy is limited to in-frame clones, with some not included. The table includes about 210,000 clones, roughly 83% detected once. The sample was PBMCs or T cells enriched from blood (not recorded which). The receptors were gathered from a man aged 35-49 years with acute COVID-19.

This chain connects TRBV9 to TRBJ1-3; possible D gene TRBD1, 5 bases. CDR3 length: 15 amino acids. CDR1 and CDR2 (germline): SGDLS, YYNGEE. V was trimmed by 0 bases and J by 2 bases, leaving 9 bases between them. The CDR3, as DNA: TGTGCCAGCAGCGTAGAACCGGACACTGGAAACACCATATATTTT. Its translation is CASSVEPDTGNTIYF.

V and J are TRBV7-6 and TRBJ1-3; the D gene is possibly TRBD1 (6 bases). Germline values: CDR1 SGHVS, CDR2 FNYEAQ. V was clipped by 1 base and J by 0 bases, with 10 bases between them. CDR3 size: 16 residues. The CDR3 DNA reads as TGTGCCAGCAGCTTAGGGACAGCCAGCTCTGGAAACACCATATATTTT. Its translation: CASSLGTASSGNTIYF.

This sequence joins TRBV20-1 and TRBJ1-5, with D possibly being TRBD1 (6 bases). The V gene's germline CDR1 is DFQATT and CDR2 SNEGSKA (reference sequence). The CDR3 totals 13 residues. Trimming removed 3 bases at V and 5 bases at J, with 11 bases between. The CDR3 DNA reads as TGCAGTGCTAGTCTTGGGGGCGATCAGCCCCAGCATTTT. Translating it yields CSASLGGDQPQHF.

As for this clone: The sample holds other DNA sequences that translate to the same CDR3. The CDR3 bases are TGTGCCAGCAGTCCCGGACTAGCCACAGATACGCAGTATTTT. Amino acid sequence: CASSPGLATDTQYF. This chain connects TRBV27 to TRBJ2-3; TRBD2 aligns across 8 bases. The CDR3 loop spans 14 amino acids. Germline trimming cut 5 bases from V and 2 bases from J; bases unmatched to any gene: 3. Germline loops: CDR1 MNHEY, CDR2 SMNVEV (reference sequence).

CDR3 amino acids: CASSPRGQGNTEAFF. The CDR3 DNA is TGCGCCAGCAGCCCCCGTGGACAGGGTAACACTGAAGCTTTCTTT. The V call is TRBV5-1, the J call TRBJ1-1, with 8 bases matching TRBD1. V was clipped by 4 bases and J by 2 bases; unmatched bases: 7. Germline CDR1 reads SGHRS; CDR2 reads YFSETQ. The CDR3 spans 15 residues.

The J gene is TRBJ1-5, the V gene TRBV21-1; the table calls TRBD1, which could not be checked here. TRBV21-1 is deemed a pseudogene. The CDR3 has 19 amino acids. The DNA for the CDR3 is TGTGCCAGCAGCAAGGTGCACAGGGGAGACGGGACAGACTATCAGCCCCAGCATTTT. This codes for CASSKVHRGDGTDYQPQHF.

V and J are TRBV11-2 and TRBJ1-2, with no clear D. The V end lost 1 base, the J end lost 4 bases, and 7 bases lay between the germline ends. The CDR3 length is 13 residues. CDR1 SGHAT and CDR2 FQNNGV come from the germline V gene. The CDR3 is CASSLGPSYGYTF. CDR3 DNA sequence: TGTGCCAGCAGCTTAGGCCCCAGCTATGGCTACACCTTC.

The chain carries TRBV5-4 and TRBJ1-2; TRBD1 might be the D (5 bases). V was trimmed by 0 bases and J by 2 bases, leaving 5 bases between them. Germline V lookup: CDR1 SGHNT, CDR2 YYREEE (reference sequence). This CDR3 contains 13 residues. In DNA form, the CDR3 reads TGTGCCAGCAGCTTGGGGACAAACTATGGCTACACCTTC. Its translation: CASSLGTNYGYTF.

V is TRBV6-2 or TRBV6-3 and J is TRBJ2-7; D is perhaps TRBD2 (6 bases). CDR3 length: 17 residues. The ends were cut back, 1 base at V and 2 bases at J, with 18 bases in the middle. CDR1 and CDR2 (germline): MNHEY, SVGEGT. The CDR3 DNA is TGTGCCAGCAGTTACTTTTTTGGGGGGTCTGTTACCTACGAGCAGTACTTC. Translating it yields CASSYFFGGSVTYEQYF.

The chain combines TRBV4-2 with TRBJ2-1; D unclear. The CDR3 extends over 14 amino acids. The germline CDR1 and CDR2 sequences are LGHNA and YNFKEQ. V lost 2 bases and J 11 bases, leaving 16 bases between the germline ends. The CDR3 DNA is TGTGCCAGCAGCCAAAGAGGTATGGCTAATCAGCAGTTCTTC. This codes for CASSQRGMANQQFF.

The table lists this clone with a count of one. Other DNA sequences in this specimen translate into the identical CDR3. The chain employs TRBV5-8 and TRBJ1-5, with 7 bases identical to TRBD1. Per germline, CDR1 SGHTS and CDR2 YDEGEE. This CDR3 has 15 amino acids. V was clipped by 0 bases and J by 9 bases; unmatched bases: 9. CDR3 protein: CASSLERDRGLPQHF. The CDR3 DNA reads as TGTGCCAGCAGCTTGGAGAGGGACAGAGGTTTGCCCCAGCATTTT.

This clone was seen only once. V gene TRBV7-2 combines with J gene TRBJ2-7, with D unclear. This CDR3 comprises 15 residues. Trimming stripped 3 bases from V and 7 bases from J, with 19 bases between. Germline loops: CDR1 SGHTA, CDR2 FQGNSA. The CDR3 region is CASSFSSEFALEQYF. CDR3 bases: TGTGCCAGCAGCTTCTCCTCGGAGTTCGCCCTGGAGCAGTACTTC.

The gene calls are TRBV3-1 (or the pseudogene TRBV3-2) and TRBJ1-6; maybe TRBD1 (5 bases). This CDR3 has 15 amino acids. Looked up from germline, CDR1 is LGHDT and CDR2 is YNNKEL (reference sequence). V gave up 4 bases and J gave up 9 bases, with 16 bases separating them. In nucleotides, the CDR3 is TGTGCCAGCAGCCTTCTGGGGGAGGGGTTTTCACCCCTCCACTTT. This gives the protein CASSLLGEGFSPLHF.

The gene calls are TRBV7-3 and TRBJ2-2; 7 bases fit TRBD2. J was trimmed by 6 bases and V by 5 bases; bases with no gene match: 15. Per germline, CDR1 SGHTA and CDR2 FQGTGA. CDR3 length: 17 residues. The CDR3 coding sequence is TGTGCCAGCAGCCCCTTCGGGGCGGGAGTAGGAGCCGGGGAGCTGTTTTTT. It specifies CASSPFGAGVGAGELFF. The whole variable domain, remainder taken from reference TRBV7-3 and TRBJ2-2, is GAGVSQTPSNKVTEKGKYVELRCDPISGHTALYWYRQSLGQGPEFLIYFQGTGAADDSGLPNDRFFAVRPEGSVSTLKIQRTERGDSAVYLCASSPFGAGVGAGELFFGEGSRLTVL.

The J gene is TRBJ1-2, the V gene TRBV6-5; 10 bases are a match to TRBD1. CDR3 size: 15 residues. Trimming removed 6 bases from V and 2 bases from J; junction bases left unmatched: 6. The germline V gene encodes CDR1 MNHEY and CDR2 SVGAGI. CDR3 coding DNA: TGTGCCAGCAGCGCGGTGACAGGGGGCAACTATGGCTACACCTTC. Its translation: CASSAVTGGNYGYTF.